This T cell receptor beta chain appears in the sequencing data of a study of beta chain features in type 1 diabetes. The overall study: No age, gender or cell yield differences were seen between patients and healthy donors. Findings and caveats of the study: Within each of all four CD4+ subsets, Type 1 diabetes patients had TCRB CDR3s that were moderately but significantly shorter. More deletions and fewer insertions at VDJ junctions were seen in type 1 diabetes patients. TCRB rearrangement may or may not be influenced by HLA type; here this remained unresolved. For patients, the naive, central memory and Treg TCRB repertoires appeared more alike than for healthy donors.

CDR3 length equals 15 residues. J lost 2 bases, V lost 2 bases, and 1 base had no gene match. The germline gives CDR1 SGHTA, CDR2 FQGTGA. The sequenced template was cDNA made from the entire isolated RNA. TCRdb's table, derived via immunoSEQ multiplex PCR, lists solely in-frame clones and lacks some. Of 250,000 to 350,000 clones in the sample, approximately 15% were seen once. For this clone: Its antigen remains unknown. At the DNA level, this CDR3 is encoded by other sequences in the same sample as well.

Sequencing was performed on naive CD4+ T cells from blood. The chain carries TRBV7-3 and TRBJ2-3; 10 bases match TRBD2. The clonotype was recovered from a young man with type 1 diabetes. This CDR3 reads CASSLGLADTDTQYF. DNA of the CDR3: TGTGCCAGCAGCTTAGGACTAGCGGACACAGATACGCAGTATTTT.